This T cell receptor (beta chain) was documented in a study of blood T cell repertoires in COVID-19. On the study more broadly: Collection of acute and convalescent COVID-19 samples took place in the United States, Italy and Spain. T cells, B-cell-depleted T cells, or PBMCs provided the cDNA or gDNA that served as material.

The germline gives CDR1 LNHDA, CDR2 SQIVND (reference sequence). With V trimmed by 7 bases and J by 7 bases, 14 bases remained unmatched. The CDR3 runs 15 residues. As processed by the authors: From reference gene primer amplification, estimates of nucleated cell counts were derived. The protocol was immunoSEQ multiplex PCR, while the TCRdb copy is restricted to in-frame clones and leaves out a portion. V and J calls and clone size are as listed in that table; D and trimming were resolved from the DNA. The sample contains over 200,000 clones, nearly 90% of which appear only once. This sequence joins TRBV19 and TRBJ1-2; 8 bases match TRBD1. Sequenced input: PBMCs or T cells enriched from blood (not recorded which). This clonotype was sampled from a young man who had recovered from COVID-19. CDR3 protein: CASTPPGQGAIGYTF. The CDR3 nucleotides are TGTGCCAGTACTCCACCCGGACAGGGCGCGATTGGCTACACCTTC.